These 23 T cell receptor beta chains came from one sample sequenced in a study of CD8 T cells in ankylosing spondylitis. These TCRs are of unknown antigen specificity. Study results and limitations: Ankylosing spondylitis blood appeared to be characterized by a TCR beta motif of several highly homologous variants.

TCRdb analysed the 5' RACE reads with MiXCR anew, one entry per CDR3 protein. Of some 840,000 distinct CDR3 sequences in the sample, 12% were seen once. The material sequenced was blood, either unsorted or a sorted T cell fraction (not recorded which). The source of these receptors is a male donor with ankylosing spondylitis.

This clonotype has only a few counts. The chain is built from TRBV18 and TRBJ2-5; D is unresolved. The germline CDR1 and CDR2 sequences are KGHSH and LQKENI. The CDR3 extends over 15 amino acids. The V end lost 3 bases, the J end lost 3 bases, and 14 bases lay between the germline ends. The CDR3, as DNA: TGTGCCAGCTCACCGGTCAAGGGTGAGAAAGAGACCCAGTACTTC. The encoded protein is CASSPVKGEKETQYF.

Only a few counts were recorded for this clonotype. V and J are TRBV6-5 and TRBJ2-7; 9 bases match TRBD1. Germline V gene sequence: CDR1 MNHEY, CDR2 SVGAGI. V lost 2 bases and J lost 5; bases outside the gene matches: 7. There are 15 residues in the CDR3. DNA for the CDR3: TGTGCCAGCAGTTACCCCGGGACAGGGAGGCACGAGCAGTACTTC. Residues: CASSYPGTGRHEQYF.

This clonotype was found many times. CDR3 in amino acids: CSVRRQLNSYEQYF. The CDR3 DNA is TGCAGCGTTCGTCGTCAACTTAACTCCTACGAGCAGTACTTC. The chain couples TRBV29-1 to TRBJ2-7; the D is unclear. The CDR3 is 14 amino acids. V shed 5 bases and J shed 0 bases, with 14 bases lying between them. The germline V gene has CDR1 SQVTM and CDR2 ANQGSEA.

This clonotype was picked up many times. A much larger clone sits a single nucleotide away, making a read error possible. V is TRBV7-6 and J is TRBJ1-1, with D possibly matching TRBD1 (6 bases). Between the trimmed V and J ends, which lost 6 bases and 1 base, there was a span of 9 bases. This CDR3 has 13 amino acids. CDR1 and CDR2 from the germline V gene are SGHVS and FNYEAQ. In DNA form, the CDR3 reads TGTGCCAGCAGGTCGGACAGGAACACTGAAGCTTTCTTT. It codes for CASRSDRNTEAFF.

This sequence joins TRBV18 and TRBJ2-5, with 10 bases identical to TRBD2. The CDR3 totals 16 residues. Germline V gives CDR1 KGHSH, CDR2 LQKENI. V shed 1 base and J 5 bases; nucleotides not matched to a gene: 7. The CDR3 here is CASSPQVAGGTETQYF. The CDR3 bases are TGTGCCAGCTCACCACAGGTAGCGGGAGGCACGGAGACCCAGTACTTC.

In this sample, this clonotype turned up many times. V usage is TRBV29-1 and J usage is TRBJ2-5, with D perhaps matching TRBD1 (6 bases). Germline CDR1 reads SQVTM; CDR2 reads ANQGSEA. CDR3 size: 14 residues. V was pared by 3 bases and J by 5 bases, with 16 bases between. Here the CDR3 DNA reads TGCAGCGTTGAGCCGATGGGGGCTGGGGAGACCCAGTACTTC. Protein sequence: CSVEPMGAGETQYF.

This clonotype turned up a few times. The chain has TRBV5-1 and TRBJ2-1; 9 positions agree with TRBD2. The V gene's germline CDR1 is SGHRS and CDR2 YFSETQ. Trimming removed 3 bases from V and 4 bases from J; junction bases left unmatched: 8. CDR3 length equals 16 residues. The CDR3 DNA reads TGCGCCAGCAGCTATCTTACTAGCGGGCCGTACAATGAGCAGTTCTTC. Its protein is CASSYLTSGPYNEQFF.

This clonotype was observed many times. This chain links TRBV29-1 with TRBJ1-2; 7 nucleotides match TRBD1. This CDR3 contains 15 residues. The junction had 20 bases not matched to a gene; V was cut back by 5 bases and J by 11 bases. Germline V CDR1 and CDR2: SQVTM, ANQGSEA. The CDR3 DNA reads as TGCAGCGTTACAGGGGTGGCAGGGACCGGAACCCTATACACCTTC. Its protein is CSVTGVAGTGTLYTF.

The chain employs TRBV6-1 and TRBJ1-1; D remains unclear. V lost 3 bases and J 1 base, leaving 6 bases between the germline ends. The CDR3 runs to 13 residues. Germline CDR1 is MNHNS and CDR2 is SASEGT. The CDR3: CASSDLENTEAFF. The CDR3 nucleotides read TGTGCCAGCAGTGATTTGGAGAACACTGAAGCTTTCTTT.

The chain employs TRBV5-1 and TRBJ2-1, with 11 bases lining up with TRBD1. The CDR3 is 14 amino acids. V lost 4 bases, J lost 5 bases, and 2 bases stayed unmatched. Germline CDR1 and CDR2: SGHRS and YFSETQ. CDR3 region: CASSMGQGDNEQFF. CDR3 nucleotide sequence: TGCGCCAGCAGCATGGGACAGGGGGACAATGAGCAGTTCTTC.

This clonotype came up a few times. The chain joins TRBV7-2 to TRBJ2-7; 9 bases line up with TRBD1. The CDR3 runs to 14 residues. V was pared by 5 bases and J by 6 bases, with 8 bases of the junction left unmatched. Germline V gene lookup returns CDR1 SGHTA and CDR2 FQGNSA. For the CDR3, the DNA is TGTGCCAGCAGCCCTGAGGGACAGGGCCTCGAGCAGTACTTC. It codes for CASSPEGQGLEQYF.

Of note for this clonotype: The junction departs from germline at one end; a sequencing error may be responsible. The rearrangement links TRBV29-1 to TRBJ1-2; no definite D call. Germline CDR1 is SQVTM and CDR2 is ANQGSEA. There are 11 residues in the CDR3. CDR3 sequence reads: CSVEVGYGYTF. In DNA form, the CDR3 reads TGCAGCGTGGAAGTGGGGTATGGCTACACCTTC.

This clonotype was seen many times. The chain links TRBV5-1 to TRBJ1-1; D uncertain. This CDR3 has 12 amino acids. The V end was cut by 4 bases, the J end by 4 bases, with 8 bases between. Germline V gene lookup returns CDR1 SGHRS and CDR2 YFSETQ. The CDR3 nucleotides are TGCGCCAGCAGCGCACCGGGCACTGAAGCTTTCTTT. Its translation is CASSAPGTEAFF.

This clonotype was observed a few times. The V gene is TRBV20-1, the J gene TRBJ1-6; the D is unclear. This CDR3 comprises 15 residues. Trimming stripped 4 bases from V and 7 bases from J, with 17 bases between. Germline V gene data show CDR1 as DFQATT and CDR2 as SNEGSKA (reference sequence). Here the CDR3 reads CSAIGPGQLNSPLHF. CDR3 in DNA: TGCAGTGCTATAGGGCCCGGCCAGCTCAATTCACCCCTCCACTTT.

The CDR3 nucleotides are TGCAGTGCATCCCTAGAGGGCTATAACAATGAGCAGTTCTTC. Translation: CSASLEGYNNEQFF. This chain connects TRBV20-1 to TRBJ2-1, with D perhaps matching TRBD2 (5 bases). The V end lost 6 bases, the J end lost 5 bases, and 17 bases lay between the germline ends. CDR1 and CDR2 (germline): DFQATT, SNEGSKA (reference sequence). The CDR3 spans 14 residues.

The V call is TRBV5-6, the J call TRBJ1-1, with a weak D call TRBD1 (6 bases). The CDR3 totals 13 residues. The germline V and J ends were trimmed by 0 bases and 11 bases, with 14 bases remaining between them. Looked up from germline, CDR1 is SGHDT and CDR2 is YYEEEE. The CDR3 spells CASSLANAGAAFF. CDR3 in DNA: TGTGCCAGCAGCTTGGCCAACGCAGGGGCCGCTTTCTTT.

The rearrangement joins TRBV6-5 to TRBJ1-2, with 8 bases matching TRBD1. The CDR3 length is 15 residues. Germline CDR1 MNHEY, CDR2 SVGAGI. J gave up 5 bases and V 2 bases, and 7 bases lay outside the gene matches. CDR3 loop: CASSYETGAAYGYTF. In DNA, the CDR3 is TGTGCCAGCAGTTACGAGACAGGGGCCGCGTATGGCTACACCTTC.

This clonotype has just a few counts. V gene TRBV20-1 combines with J gene TRBJ2-3; 9 bases match TRBD1. V lost 3 bases and J lost 6; bases outside the gene matches: 10. Germline CDR1 DFQATT, CDR2 SNEGSKA (reference sequence). The length of the CDR3 is 15 residues. The CDR3 DNA reads TGCAGTGCTAGTAGGGAAACAGGGGGCAGGGATACGCAGTATTTT. It codes for CSASRETGGRDTQYF.

The chain employs TRBV20-1 and TRBJ2-3, with 10 bases fitting TRBD1. CDR1 is DFQATT and CDR2 is SNEGSKA in the germline V gene (reference sequence). CDR3 length equals 15 residues. The trim removed 7 bases at V and 6 bases at J, leaving 13 bases unmatched. CDR3 region: CSGRPRTGGTDTQYF. In nucleotides, the CDR3 is TGCAGTGGCAGACCAAGGACAGGGGGGACCGATACGCAGTATTTT.

This chain links TRBV27 with TRBJ1-6; D remains unclear. V was trimmed by 7 bases and J by 6 bases, leaving 19 bases between them. Germline CDR1 MNHEY, CDR2 SMNVEV (reference sequence). This CDR3 region has 16 residues. CDR3 region: CASTPVGRTLNSPLHF. The CDR3 coding sequence is TGTGCCAGCACCCCCGTCGGGAGAACCCTTAATTCACCCCTCCACTTT.

There are a few counts of this clonotype. This chain connects TRBV7-2 to TRBJ1-1; possible D gene TRBD1, 6 bases. In germline, CDR1 is SGHTA, CDR2 FQGNSA. CDR3 length equals 15 residues. V lost 1 base to trimming and J lost 0 bases, with 9 bases between them. The CDR3 loop is CASSLEGGLNTEAFF. CDR3 DNA: TGTGCCAGCAGCTTAGAGGGGGGGCTGAACACTGAAGCTTTCTTT.

The chain carries TRBV7-6 and TRBJ2-3; D gene uncertain. V lost 0 bases, J lost 7 bases, and 11 bases lay in between. The germline gives CDR1 SGHVS, CDR2 FNYEAQ. This CDR3 contains 14 residues. The CDR3 loop reads CASSLAGRPNTQYF. DNA of the CDR3: TGTGCCAGCAGCTTAGCTGGACGCCCTAATACGCAGTATTTT.

The chain joins TRBV7-8 to TRBJ2-1; D is unclear. V lost 1 base and J lost 12, with 10 bases in between. Germline lookup yields CDR1 SGHVS and CDR2 FQNEAQ. This CDR3 has 12 residues. The CDR3 DNA is TGTGCCAGCAGCTTAGACGATCAAAGGCAGTTCTTC. Amino acids: CASSLDDQRQFF.